Below are 5 T cell receptor beta chains sequenced from a single sample in a study of post-analysis software for immune sequencing data. General observations from the study: There were five TRBV segments more frequent in patients than controls, and TRBV5-6, TRBV5-1 and TRBV20-1 were among them.

These receptors lack a known antigen. Unique molecular identifiers featured in each of the TCR beta cDNA libraries. In TCRdb, the PCR reads were re-called with MiXCR into one record per CDR3 protein. The sample includes over 700,000 distinct CDR3 sequences, approximately 30% seen only once; the top ten take 0.55% to 0.65%. The sample comprised blood. Receptors originate from a girl aged 10 to 17 with multiple sclerosis.

The chain carries TRBV10-2 and TRBJ2-7; D is unclear. Trimming removed 6 bases at V and 5 bases at J, with 14 bases between. The CDR3 is 13 residues long. Germline V CDR1 and CDR2: WSHSY, SAAADI. The CDR3 spells CASSAGRSNEQYF. The CDR3 nucleotides read TGCGCCAGCAGCGCCGGACGGTCTAACGAGCAGTACTTC.

This clonotype was seen more than once but under ten times. The rearrangement uses TRBV5-1 and TRBJ2-5; the match to TRBD1 covers 7 bases. The ends lost 5 bases at V and 2 bases at J; junction bases unmatched: 9. This CDR3 comprises 15 residues. CDR1 and CDR2 (germline): SGHRS, YFSETQ. Here the CDR3 reads CASSWTGRAQETQYF. The DNA for the CDR3 is TGCGCCAGCAGTTGGACAGGCCGAGCGCAAGAGACCCAGTACTTC.

The chain uses TRBV29-1 and TRBJ2-3, with D perhaps matching TRBD2 (6 bases). Germline V CDR1 and CDR2: SQVTM, ANQGSEA. The ends were cut back, 8 bases at V and 4 bases at J, with 16 bases in the middle. CDR3 length: 13 amino acids. The CDR3 loop is CSLGGFGADTQYF. CDR3 coding DNA: TGCAGCTTAGGAGGGTTTGGGGCAGATACGCAGTATTTT.

This clonotype has only a few counts. The chain uses TRBV6-5 and TRBJ2-5, with 8 bases aligning to TRBD2. Trimming cost V 6 bases and J 5 bases; bases outside gene matches: 11. This CDR3 region has 15 residues. Germline CDR1 reads MNHEY; CDR2 reads SVGAGI. The DNA of the CDR3 is TGTGCCAGCAGCCCCGACTCCCAGCGGGAGGAGACCCAGTACTTC. Its protein product is CASSPDSQREETQYF.

This clonotype came up once. This chain joins TRBV3-1 and TRBJ2-7, with TRBD2 identical over 11 bases. This CDR3 is built from 18 residues. The V gene's germline CDR1 is LGHDT and CDR2 YNNKEL (reference sequence). V was clipped by 0 bases and J by 0 bases; unmatched bases: 7. The CDR3 DNA reads as TGTGCCAGCAGCCAAGATAACTTGGGACTAGCGGACTCCTACGAGCAGTACTTC. It codes for CASSQDNLGLADSYEQYF.